The 26 T cell receptor beta chains reported below all come from one sample, sequenced in a study of blood T cell repertoires in COVID-19. Sequencing used immunoSEQ multiplex PCR; TCRdb keeps in-frame clones, though not all of them. The sample consists of a few hundred thousand clones, roughly nine tenths of them appearing once. Source material: PBMCs or T cells enriched from blood (not recorded which). Receptor source: a young woman in a cohort exposed to, infected with or recovered from COVID-19 (not recorded which).

This chain joins TRBV6-5 and TRBJ1-5; the D is unclear. V was trimmed by 6 bases and J by 4 bases, leaving 10 bases between them. Germline V lookup: CDR1 MNHEY, CDR2 SVGAGI. The CDR3 is 13 residues long. CDR3 residues: CASSSRGNQPQHF. CDR3 nucleotides: TGTGCCAGCAGCTCACGAGGAAATCAGCCCCAGCATTTT.

This rearrangement joins TRBV7-9 to TRBJ2-2; TRBD2 is a possible D gene (6 bases). The CDR3 is 13 residues long. CDR1 is SEHNR and CDR2 is FQNEAQ in the germline V gene (reference sequence). V lost 6 bases and J 6 bases, leaving 11 bases between the germline ends. CDR3 residues: CASRGGRPGELFF. CDR3 sequence (DNA): TGTGCCAGCAGGGGAGGTCGGCCCGGGGAGCTGTTTTTT. The variable domain in full, completed from reference TRBV7-9 and TRBJ2-2, reads DTGVSQNPRHKITKRGQNVTFRCDPISEHNRLYWYRQTLGQGPEFLTYFQNEAQLEKSRLLSDRFSAERPKGSFSTLEIQRTEQGDSAMYLCASRGGRPGELFFGEGSRLTVL.

This rearrangement joins TRBV14 to TRBJ1-5; no firm D call. The CDR3 has 13 residues. CDR1 is SGHDN, CDR2 FVKESK, per germline. The germline V and J ends were trimmed by 4 bases and 6 bases, with 10 bases remaining between them. CDR3 sequence (DNA): TGTGCCAGCAGCCTTCTAGCCGGTCAGCCCCAGCATTTT. Translated, it gives CASSLLAGQPQHF.

The rearrangement links TRBV19 to TRBJ2-5, with D perhaps matching TRBD1 (6 bases). CDR3 length: 15 amino acids. Trimming removed 2 bases at V and 3 bases at J, with 13 bases between. CDR1 is LNHDA, CDR2 SQIVND, per germline (reference sequence). In DNA form, the CDR3 reads TGTGCCAGTAGTATAATAGGGGACACCGAAGAGACCCAGTACTTC. Translation gives CASSIIGDTEETQYF.

The chain couples TRBV2 to TRBJ2-2, with 9 nucleotides matching TRBD2. The length of the CDR3 is 16 residues. Germline CDR1 is SNHLY and CDR2 is FYNNEI. V lost 7 bases and J lost 5; bases outside the gene matches: 11. CDR3 residues: CASTRTSGFFTGELFF. In DNA, the CDR3 is TGTGCCAGCACCCGTACTAGCGGGTTTTTTACCGGGGAGCTGTTTTTT. The complete variable domain, with remaining parts taken from reference TRBV2 and TRBJ2-2, reads EPEVTQTPSHQVTQMGQEVILRCVPISNHLYFYWYRQILGQKVEFLVSFYNNEISEKSEIFDDQFSVERPDGSNFTLKIRSTKLEDSAMYFCASTRTSGFFTGELFFGEGSRLTVL.

The chain recombines TRBV5-4 with TRBJ1-1, with a possible D match to TRBD1 (5 bases). The CDR3 consists of 14 residues. V lost 3 bases, J lost 2 bases, and 11 bases lay in between. Germline loops: CDR1 SGHNT, CDR2 YYREEE (reference sequence). The CDR3 here is CASSSQGLNTEAFF. The CDR3, as DNA: TGTGCCAGCAGCTCGCAGGGTCTTAACACTGAAGCTTTCTTT.

V is TRBV28 and J is TRBJ1-5; 8 bases map to TRBD1. The CDR3 contains 14 residues. Losses at the gene ends were 6 bases for V and 5 bases for J; bases not matched to a gene: 6. The germline V gene encodes CDR1 MDHEN and CDR2 SYDVKM. As DNA, the CDR3 is TGTGCCAGCAGCCGAAGACAGGGGCATCAGCCCCAGCATTTT. It is translated as CASSRRQGHQPQHF.

The genes are TRBV4-1 and TRBJ1-5; TRBD1 agrees at 8 bases. The CDR3 is 16 amino acids. Germline CDR1 MGHRA, CDR2 YSYEKL. Trimming removed 3 bases from V and 3 bases from J; junction bases left unmatched: 7. The CDR3 DNA reads TGCGCCAGCAGCCAGAGTAAGACAGGGGACAATCAGCCCCAGCATTTT. Translated: CASSQSKTGDNQPQHF.

The V and J genes are TRBV11-2 and TRBJ2-3, with 10 bases identical to TRBD2. The germline CDR1 and CDR2 sequences are SGHAT and FQNNGV. V was clipped by 6 bases and J by 2 bases; unmatched bases: 8. CDR3 size: 16 residues. The DNA of the CDR3 is TGTGCCAGCAGTTTATTAGCGGGGGGAAACACAGATACGCAGTATTTT. It yields the protein CASSLLAGGNTDTQYF.

The chain employs TRBV10-1 and TRBJ1-1, with TRBD1 matching 7 bases. CDR3 length equals 13 residues. J gave up 8 bases and V 6 bases, and 9 bases lay outside the gene matches. The germline V gene has CDR1 WNHNN and CDR2 SYGVQD (reference sequence). In nucleotides, the CDR3 is TGCGCCAGCAGGAATTCTCCGACAGGGGAAGCTTTCTTT. Translated, it gives CASRNSPTGEAFF.

This chain connects TRBV6-5 to TRBJ2-7, with D possibly being TRBD2 (5 bases). The CDR3 has 12 amino acids. Germline V gene data show CDR1 as MNHEY and CDR2 as SVGAGI. The V and J ends lost 6 bases and 2 bases respectively, with 8 bases between them. The CDR3 spells CASRSGTYEQYF. The DNA of the CDR3 is TGTGCCAGCAGGAGCGGAACCTACGAGCAGTACTTC.

The chain joins TRBV11-3 to TRBJ2-1, with D perhaps matching TRBD2 (6 bases). The CDR3 totals 12 residues. Germline V gene sequence: CDR1 SGHNT, CDR2 YENEEA. V was shortened by 3 bases and J by 8 bases, with 8 bases between the two germline ends. CDR3 DNA: TGTGCCAGCAGCTTGGGCGGGGATGAGCAGTTCTTC. It translates to CASSLGGDEQFF. Together with reference TRBV11-3 and TRBJ2-1, the CDR3 gives the full variable domain: EAGVVQSPRYKIIEKKQPVAFWCNPISGHNTLYWYLQNLGQGPELLIRYENEEAVDDSQLPKDRFSAERLKGVDSTLKIQPAELGDSAVYLCASSLGGDEQFFGPGTRLTVL.

The chain links TRBV7-2 to TRBJ2-5, with 8 bases lining up with TRBD2. V lost 5 bases and J lost 5; bases outside the gene matches: 13. The CDR3 covers 16 residues. Germline CDR1 is SGHTA and CDR2 is FQGNSA. Here the CDR3 DNA reads TGTGCCAGCAGCCGCCGCGGGGGGCTCCGGGCGGAGACCCAGTACTTC. Its translation: CASSRRGGLRAETQYF.

A note on this clone: At the DNA level, this CDR3 is encoded by other sequences in the same sample as well. CDR3 sequence: CSVGGGSTDTQYF. CDR3 DNA: TGCAGCGTGGGTGGGGGGAGCACAGATACGCAGTATTTT. V is TRBV29-1 and J is TRBJ2-3; TRBD2 might be the D (6 bases). The germline CDR1 and CDR2 sequences are SQVTM and ANQGSEA. The CDR3 is 13 residues long. Trimming took off 6 bases at V and 0 bases at J, with 10 bases between the two ends.

The gene calls are TRBV28 and TRBJ1-1; tentative D call: TRBD1 (6 bases). V gave up 8 bases and J gave up 3 bases, with 16 bases separating them. Germline CDR1 reads MDHEN; CDR2 reads SYDVKM. This CDR3 is built from 14 residues. CDR3 loop: CASQQGGGDTEAFF. The CDR3 nucleotides read TGTGCCAGCCAGCAGGGAGGGGGTGACACTGAAGCTTTCTTT.

V usage is TRBV28 and J usage is TRBJ1-1; D perhaps matches TRBD1 (5 bases). CDR3 length equals 17 residues. Trimming cost V 1 base and J 0 bases, with 15 bases left between them. Looked up from germline, CDR1 is MDHEN and CDR2 is SYDVKM. The CDR3 reads CASSLFWGEGMNTEAFF. The CDR3 DNA sequence: TGTGCCAGCAGTTTATTTTGGGGGGAGGGGATGAACACTGAAGCTTTCTTT.

The chain couples TRBV7-9 to TRBJ2-3; possibly TRBD1 for D (6 bases). In germline, CDR1 is SEHNR, CDR2 FQNEAQ (reference sequence). V was pared by 3 bases and J by 1 base, with 14 bases between. The length of the CDR3 is 16 residues. The CDR3 nucleotides are TGTGCCAGCAGCTTTTCACAGGGAGCGGGCACAGATACGCAGTATTTT. This encodes CASSFSQGAGTDTQYF.

The rearrangement uses TRBV19 and TRBJ1-2; D is unresolved. The CDR3 sequence is 14 residues long. Germline values: CDR1 LNHDA, CDR2 SQIVND (reference sequence). The V end lost 3 bases, the J end lost 0 bases, and 8 bases lay between the germline ends. In DNA form, the CDR3 reads TGTGCCAGTAGTATGAGGGTAGCTAACTATGGCTACACCTTC. Translation gives CASSMRVANYGYTF.

Concerning this clone: Additional DNA sequences in this sample encode the identical CDR3. This chain links TRBV2 with TRBJ2-1, with D possibly TRBD2 on 6 matching bases. The germline gives CDR1 SNHLY, CDR2 FYNNEI. Trimming shortened V by 6 bases and J by 7 bases, and 10 bases separated the two germline ends. The CDR3 consists of 12 residues. The CDR3, as DNA: TGTGCCAGCAGCGGAGGGGTGAATGAGCAGTTCTTC. Its protein product is CASSGGVNEQFF.

The CDR3 spells CASSAGQGNSPLHF. CDR3 DNA sequence: TGTGCCAGCAGTGCGGGACAGGGGAATTCACCCCTCCACTTT. The genes are TRBV2 and TRBJ1-6, with 10 bases that match TRBD1. The CDR3 has 14 amino acids. Germline values: CDR1 SNHLY, CDR2 FYNNEI. V shed 4 bases and J 7 bases; nucleotides not matched to a gene: 1. Drawing the rest from reference TRBV2 and TRBJ1-6, the complete variable domain is EPEVTQTPSHQVTQMGQEVILRCVPISNHLYFYWYRQILGQKVEFLVSFYNNEISEKSEIFDDQFSVERPDGSNFTLKIRSTKLEDSAMYFCASSAGQGNSPLHFGNGTRLTVT.

The chain has TRBV7-9 and TRBJ2-1, with 11 bases fitting TRBD2. The junction had 12 bases not matched to a gene; V was cut back by 5 bases and J by 3 bases. Germline assignment: CDR1 SEHNR and CDR2 FQNEAQ (reference sequence). The CDR3 is 18 amino acids. This CDR3 is CASSPLGASGGRYNEQFF. CDR3 DNA: TGTGCCAGCAGCCCGCTCGGGGCTAGCGGGGGGCGCTACAATGAGCAGTTCTTC. The full variable domain, completed using reference TRBV7-9 and TRBJ2-1, is DTGVSQNPRHKITKRGQNVTFRCDPISEHNRLYWYRQTLGQGPEFLTYFQNEAQLEKSRLLSDRFSAERPKGSFSTLEIQRTEQGDSAMYLCASSPLGASGGRYNEQFFGPGTRLTVL.

The rearrangement joins TRBV25-1 to TRBJ1-3; possible D gene TRBD1, 5 bases. V lost 2 bases and J 8 bases, leaving 22 bases between the germline ends. Germline V gives CDR1 MGHDK, CDR2 SYGVNS. The CDR3 has 17 residues. The CDR3 DNA is TGTGCCAGCAGTGAACCTCAAAAAGACAGCCACGGGTACACCATATATTTT. It specifies CASSEPQKDSHGYTIYF.

V gene TRBV11-2 combines with J gene TRBJ1-2; no clear D gene. Deletions cut 0 bases from V and 6 bases from J, with 8 bases between. The CDR3 is 13 amino acids. The V gene's germline CDR1 is SGHAT and CDR2 FQNNGV. The CDR3 bases are TGTGCCAGCAGCTTAGAGTATCGGGATGGCTACACCTTC. Its protein product is CASSLEYRDGYTF.

The chain combines TRBV3-1 (or the pseudogene TRBV3-2) with TRBJ2-1; 14 positions agree with TRBD2. Trimming cost V 0 bases and J 9 bases; bases outside gene matches: 13. This CDR3 contains 19 residues. Germline loops: CDR1 LGHDT, CDR2 YNNKEL (reference sequence). The CDR3 nucleotides are TGTGCCAGCAGCCAAGATCCCTACCGACTAGCGGGAGGGAAGACTGAGCAGTTCTTC. Amino acid sequence: CASSQDPYRLAGGKTEQFF.

V is TRBV19 and J is TRBJ1-2, with TRBD1 matching 7 bases. J was trimmed by 2 bases and V by 5 bases; bases with no gene match: 11. There are 16 residues in the CDR3. Germline V gene sequence: CDR1 LNHDA, CDR2 SQIVND (reference sequence). Here the CDR3 DNA reads TGTGCCAGTAGTGGGACAGTCAGACGGGGAAACTATGGCTACACCTTC. Translating gives CASSGTVRRGNYGYTF.

The chain carries TRBV2 and TRBJ2-5; the match to TRBD1 covers 7 bases. CDR3 length: 15 amino acids. Germline V gene lookup returns CDR1 SNHLY and CDR2 FYNNEI. Losses at the gene ends were 3 bases for V and 2 bases for J; bases not matched to a gene: 6. Here the CDR3 reads CASSDVRGLQETQYF. In DNA, the CDR3 is TGTGCCAGCAGTGACGTTAGGGGGCTACAAGAGACCCAGTACTTC.